This T cell receptor beta chain was recorded in a study of long-term antiretroviral therapy in people with HIV (dated by TCRdb to 2022 to 2024). A note on the overall study: The earliest samples were collected approximately a decade before the 2015 WHO recommendation for immediate ART, a period when ART was typically delayed until CD4 counts fell. A retrospective serial study tested whether ART initiation and durable HIV suppression were associated with changes in peripheral blood TRB repertoire composition and diversity. The cohort contributed about 200 cryopreserved PBMC samples from a few dozen adults with confirmed HIV infection, collected serially over a mean of about 6 years (range 1-12). About 35% of the 30 participants with HIV were female. No cross-contamination during QIAcube processing was seen in test extractions of a monoclonal T-cell line run alongside around 34 polyclonal samples. The investigation overall reported the following: Since PBMC availability was limited, sequencing covered only the TCR beta chain, with no alpha chain pairing. Because pre-ART samples had limited cell numbers, profiling was done on unsorted PBMC rather than on sorted CD4+ and CD8+ T cells. Samples dated from about 2003 to 2018, and the ART regimens used may be less effective than current ones. Expanded TRB clones identified before ART initiation dominated the repertoire at all time points, although this dominance fluctuated and declined in many PLHIV after ART. Narrower CDR3 length ranges were observed in HIV repertoires than in controls, and an antigen-experienced repertoire with only a slight naive shift after ART was suggested by the network structure. Starting ART was linked to a significant rise in TRB diversity, yet even after long-term ART the diversity remained significantly lower than in transplant donor controls. Inferences about post-ART repertoire changes were limited because no data were available on ART adherence, viral resistance or therapy changes.

The immunoSEQ hsTCRB v3.0 assay was used at survey level resolution to sequence the TRB variable region. The target sequencing depth for TRB was about 40,000-50,000 T-cell genomes per sample. Pooled TRB libraries were sequenced on an Illumina MiSeq with a v3 150-cycle kit. The authors' analysis ran thus. Repertoire analysis was run in R within a reproducible Nextflow workflow that covered QC, data transformation and analysis. LymphoSeq2, an R package for AIRR-Seq data exploration, was used to implement custom analyses. A handful of samples yielding fewer than 5000 total TRB sequences were excluded, leaving over 150 analyzed HIV repertoires. Among the roughly 200 retained HIV repertoires, 55 to 65 were collected before ART initiation and 129 were collected after ART initiation. Each repertoire was downsampled to 5000 TRB nucleotide sequences, and summary statistics were averaged across 100 downsampling iterations. The analysis kept only TRB sequences whose CDR3 regions were at least seven amino acids long. A Shannon entropy-derived clonality score and the Gini coefficient were used to measure diversity. In repertoire networks, the top 5000 CDR3 amino acid sequences were linked whenever an edit distance of one separated two sequences. Antigen specificity groups and MHC restriction were predicted for TRB CDR3 amino acid sequences with GLIPH2. CDR3 amino acid sequences were matched against VDJdb and McPAS-TCR to flag known CMV, EBV, HIV or tissue antigen associations. Pre-ART, post-ART and control groups were compared with Wilcoxon signed-rank tests and Holm-Bonferroni correction. Imported from immuneACCESS, the table was reduced by TCRdb to in-frame sequences with V and J called. These copies leave out some clones; in studies compared against another copy, an unresolved V gene accounts for under half, and the cause of the remainder is not known. V, J and clone size are taken as reported in that table, and D and trimming were inferred from the DNA itself. Present in this sample are some 15,000 clones, roughly 90% of which were seen just once. The biggest ten clones account for 12% of the sample.

About this clone: Its antigen specificity is not known. Within one base of it there is no much larger clone, and no base qualities were kept.

V is pruned by 4 bases and J by 1 base, leaving 5 bases of the junction without a gene match. From the cysteine up to the phenylalanine, the CDR3 has a length of 15 residues. Here the CDR3 DNA is all that survives: 45 bases in frame from base 1. Looking up the germline V gene yields CDR1 SGDLS and CDR2 YYNGEE. Inclusion was restricted to participants for whom at least one PBMC sample before ART initiation and at least two post-ART samples were available. Every participant with HIV received treatment in the United States of America. Cryopreserved samples of roughly 0.95-10 million PBMC were thawed and washed before DNA extraction. At the time of the earliest PBMC sample, participants with HIV were aged between about 20 and 60 years. PBMC samples from each participant spanned 1-4 timepoints before ART initiation and 2-8 timepoints after ART initiation, with a median of 7 samples. Serial HIV viral load, CD4+ T-cell count, ART history and demographic data were obtained for every participant. Using a Qiagen kit on a QIAcube, genomic DNA was extracted from unsorted PBMC, with samples processed in batches of 12.

The receptor's source is a man aged 50 to 59 with HIV. The sequencing used unsorted PBMCs, collected 0.7 years before starting antiretroviral therapy. The chain uses TRBV9 and TRBJ2-1; TRBD1 matches 7 bases in the middle. At the DNA level, the sequence is TGTGCCAGCAGCCCAGGGGACAGTTCCTACAATGAGCAGTTCTTC. It codes for CASSPGDSSYNEQFF.